This T cell receptor (beta chain) came from a study of blood T cell repertoires in COVID-19. As for the study in general: Nucleic acid was either cDNA or gDNA, and it came from T cells, B-cell-depleted T cells, or PBMCs.

J gave up 10 bases and V 3 bases, and 12 bases lay outside the gene matches. Germline CDR1 is ENHRY and CDR2 is SYGVKD. The CDR3 runs to 16 residues. In the source study's methods: Reference gene primer amplification gave estimated nucleated cell counts. Profiling relied on immunoSEQ multiplex PCR, and the TCRdb table lists in-frame clones only, not all of them. That table furnishes V, J and clone size, whereas the DNA furnished D and trimming. Counted here are fewer than 250,000 clones, 86% occurring once; the ten biggest clones make up about 2.2%. Sequenced sample: peripheral blood. The V and J genes are TRBV10-3 and TRBJ2-1, with 10 bases matching TRBD1. This receptor was identified in a woman in her 50s with acute or convalescent COVID-19. CDR3 nucleotides: TGTGCCATCAGTGAACCCGGACAGGGGGTAGTTGGGGAGCAGTTCTTC. This sequence encodes CAISEPGQGVVGEQFF.